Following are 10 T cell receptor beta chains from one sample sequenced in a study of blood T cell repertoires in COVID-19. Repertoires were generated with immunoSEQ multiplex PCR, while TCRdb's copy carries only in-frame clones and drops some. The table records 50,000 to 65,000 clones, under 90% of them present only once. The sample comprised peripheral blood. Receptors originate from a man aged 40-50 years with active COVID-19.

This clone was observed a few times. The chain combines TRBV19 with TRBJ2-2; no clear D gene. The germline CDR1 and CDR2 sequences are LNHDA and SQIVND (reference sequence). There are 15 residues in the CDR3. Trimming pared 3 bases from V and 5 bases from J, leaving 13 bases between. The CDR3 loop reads CASSIVAVGTGELFF. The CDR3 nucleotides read TGTGCCAGTAGTATCGTCGCAGTTGGTACCGGGGAGCTGTTTTTT. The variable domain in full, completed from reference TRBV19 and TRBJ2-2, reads DGGITQSPKYLFRKEGQNVTLSCEQNLNHDAMYWYRQDPGQGLRLIYYSQIVNDFQKGDIAEGYSVSREKKESFPLTVTSAQKNPTAFYLCASSIVAVGTGELFFGEGSRLTVL.

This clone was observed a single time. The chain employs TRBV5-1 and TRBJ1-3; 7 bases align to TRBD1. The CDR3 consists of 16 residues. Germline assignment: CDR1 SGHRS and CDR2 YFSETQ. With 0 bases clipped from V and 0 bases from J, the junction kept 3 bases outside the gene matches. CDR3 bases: TGCGCCAGCAGCTTGGCGGGACAGCTCTCTGGAAACACCATATATTTT. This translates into CASSLAGQLSGNTIYF.

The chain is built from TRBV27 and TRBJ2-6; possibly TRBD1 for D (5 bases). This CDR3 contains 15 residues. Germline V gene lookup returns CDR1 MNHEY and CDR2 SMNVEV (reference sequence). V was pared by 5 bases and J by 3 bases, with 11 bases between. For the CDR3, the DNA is TGTGCCAGCAGTCGCCAGGGAATTGGGGCCAACGTCCTGACTTTC. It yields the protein CASSRQGIGANVLTF.

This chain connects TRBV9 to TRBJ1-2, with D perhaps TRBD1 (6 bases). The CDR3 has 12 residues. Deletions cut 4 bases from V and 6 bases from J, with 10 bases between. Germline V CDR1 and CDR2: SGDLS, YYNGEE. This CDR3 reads CASSLDRDGYTF. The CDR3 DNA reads TGTGCCAGCAGCCTGGACAGAGATGGCTACACCTTC. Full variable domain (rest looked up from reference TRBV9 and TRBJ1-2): DSGVTQTPKHLITATGQRVTLRCSPRSGDLSVYWYQQSLDQGLQFLIQYYNGEERAKGNILERFSAQQFPDLHSELNLSSLELGDSALYFCASSLDRDGYTFGSGTRLTVV.

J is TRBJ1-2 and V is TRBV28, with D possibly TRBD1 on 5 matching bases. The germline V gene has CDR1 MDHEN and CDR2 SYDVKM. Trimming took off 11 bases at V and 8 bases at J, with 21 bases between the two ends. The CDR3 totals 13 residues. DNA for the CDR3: TGTGCCGCACGGGCGACTAGGGGCGGCGGCTACACCTTC. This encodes CAARATRGGGYTF.

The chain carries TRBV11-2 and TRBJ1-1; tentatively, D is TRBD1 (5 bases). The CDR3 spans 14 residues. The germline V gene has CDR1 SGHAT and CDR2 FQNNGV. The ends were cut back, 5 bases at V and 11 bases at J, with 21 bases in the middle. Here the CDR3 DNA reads TGTGCCAGCAGCCAGCCACAGGAGATTTCGGGTGCTTTCTTT. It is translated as CASSQPQEISGAFF.

CDR3 sequence: CASSAEGFVSYEQYF. The DNA of the CDR3 is TGTGCCAGCTCGGCGGAGGGGTTTGTCTCCTACGAGCAGTACTTC. The V and J genes are TRBV18 and TRBJ2-7, with TRBD2 as a possible D gene (6 bases). V lost 6 bases, J lost 0 bases, and 15 bases lay in between. CDR1 KGHSH and CDR2 LQKENI come from the germline V gene. This CDR3 region has 15 residues.

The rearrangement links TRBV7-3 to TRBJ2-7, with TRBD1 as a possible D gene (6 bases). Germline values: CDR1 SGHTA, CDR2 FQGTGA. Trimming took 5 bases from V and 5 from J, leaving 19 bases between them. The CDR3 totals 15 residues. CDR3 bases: TGTGCCAGCAGCGCCCGAGGGACACCCTTGGACGAGCAGTACTTC. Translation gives CASSARGTPLDEQYF.

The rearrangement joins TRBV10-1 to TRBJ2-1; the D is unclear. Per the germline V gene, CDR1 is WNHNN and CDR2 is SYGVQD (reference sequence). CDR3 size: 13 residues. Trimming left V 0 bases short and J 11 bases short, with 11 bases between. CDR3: CASSESQALKQFF. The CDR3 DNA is TGCGCCAGCAGTGAGTCGCAGGCCCTCAAGCAGTTCTTC.

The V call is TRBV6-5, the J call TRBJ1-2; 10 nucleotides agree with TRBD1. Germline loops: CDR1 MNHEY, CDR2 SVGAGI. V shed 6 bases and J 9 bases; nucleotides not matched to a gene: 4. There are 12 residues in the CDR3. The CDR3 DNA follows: TGTGCCAGCAGCTCGGGACAGGGGAGCTACACCTTC. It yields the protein CASSSGQGSYTF.